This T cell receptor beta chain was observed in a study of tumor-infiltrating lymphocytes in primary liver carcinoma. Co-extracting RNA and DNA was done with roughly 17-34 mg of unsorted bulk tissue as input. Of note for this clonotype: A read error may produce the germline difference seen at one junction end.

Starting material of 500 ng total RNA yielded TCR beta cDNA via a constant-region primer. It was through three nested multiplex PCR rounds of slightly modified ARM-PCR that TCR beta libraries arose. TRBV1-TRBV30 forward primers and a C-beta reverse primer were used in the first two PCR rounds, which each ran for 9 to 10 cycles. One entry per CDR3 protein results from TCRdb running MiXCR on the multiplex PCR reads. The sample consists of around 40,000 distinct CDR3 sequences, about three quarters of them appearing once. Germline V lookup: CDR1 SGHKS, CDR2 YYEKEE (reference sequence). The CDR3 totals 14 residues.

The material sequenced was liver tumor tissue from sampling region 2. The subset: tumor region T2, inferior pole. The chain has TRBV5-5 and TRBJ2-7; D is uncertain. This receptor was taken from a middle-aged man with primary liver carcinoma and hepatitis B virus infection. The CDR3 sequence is CTSSPELELYEQYF. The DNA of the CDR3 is TGTACCAGCAGCCCTGAATTGGAACTCTACGAGCAGTACTTC.